One sample yielded the 29 T cell receptor beta chains listed below, sequenced in a study of glioma-infiltrating T cells after dendritic cell vaccination. The time point is: after dendritic cell vaccination, including at tumor progression/relapse. Sequenced by immunoSEQ multiplex PCR; TCRdb stores in-frame clones only, minus some. Of tens of thousands of clones in the sample, roughly 86% were seen once. Sequencing was performed on blood, taken after dendritic cell vaccination. The source of these receptors is a human donor with glioblastoma.

This clone was counted a few times. The gene calls are TRBV6-5 and TRBJ1-5; a possible D gene is TRBD1 (6 bases). The ends were cut back, 5 bases at V and 2 bases at J, with 13 bases in the middle. The CDR3 extends over 15 amino acids. Germline assignment: CDR1 MNHEY and CDR2 SVGAGI. As DNA, the CDR3 is TGTGCCAGCAGTGCCATCTCAGGGGGCAATCAGCCCCAGCATTTT. Translation gives CASSAISGGNQPQHF.

In its sample, this clone was seen a few times. The V gene is TRBV7-2, the J gene TRBJ1-2, with 7 nucleotides matching TRBD1. The length of the CDR3 is 13 residues. The J segment lost 6 bases and the V segment lost 3 bases, leaving 4 bases of the junction unmatched. The germline CDR1 and CDR2 sequences are SGHTA and FQGNSA. CDR3 nucleotide sequence: TGTGCCAGCAGCTTGACAGGGTCAAATGGCTACACCTTC. Its translation: CASSLTGSNGYTF.

V and J are TRBV7-3 and TRBJ2-2; TRBD2 is a possible D gene (5 bases). This CDR3 is built from 17 residues. Trimming left V 5 bases short and J 3 bases short, with 19 bases between. The germline CDR1 and CDR2 sequences are SGHTA and FQGTGA. The CDR3 DNA reads TGTGCCAGCAGCATCTCCCCCGCTAGCAGTTACACCGGGGAGCTGTTTTTT. It codes for CASSISPASSYTGELFF.

The J gene is TRBJ1-2, the V gene TRBV28, with D possibly matching TRBD1 (5 bases). The CDR3 loop spans 14 amino acids. The germline V and J ends were trimmed by 2 bases and 4 bases, with 11 bases remaining between them. Germline CDR1 and CDR2: MDHEN and SYDVKM. The CDR3 DNA sequence: TGTGCCAGCAGTTTAGTAGGGGAGGTCTATGGCTACACCTTC. Its translation is CASSLVGEVYGYTF.

The genes are TRBV30 and TRBJ2-5; D gene ambiguous. With the DNA end fitting TRBJ2-7 better, the J assignment may be wrong. This CDR3 spans 12 amino acids. CDR1 is GTSNPN and CDR2 is SVGIG in the germline V gene (reference sequence). DNA of the CDR3: TGTGCCTGGAATTGGCAGCGCAACGAGCAGTACTTC. It is translated as CAWNWQRNEQYF.

The J gene is TRBJ2-3, the V gene TRBV11-3; 9 bases fit TRBD1. With V trimmed by 3 bases and J by 3 bases, 7 bases remained unmatched. Looked up from germline, CDR1 is SGHNT and CDR2 is YENEEA. The CDR3 length is 16 residues. CDR3 loop: CASSLRTGGLTDTQYF. The CDR3 nucleotides read TGTGCCAGCAGCTTGAGAACAGGGGGCCTGACAGATACGCAGTATTTT.

The J gene is TRBJ2-7, the V gene TRBV6-5; possibly TRBD1 for D (5 bases). This CDR3 has 14 amino acids. Trimming removed 7 bases from V and 3 bases from J, with 16 bases in between. CDR1 is MNHEY, CDR2 SVGAGI, per germline. CDR3 sequence: CASTYGGAGYEQYF. The CDR3 region has the DNA TGTGCCAGCACCTACGGTGGGGCCGGCTACGAGCAGTACTTC.

This chain joins TRBV29-1 and TRBJ1-1; TRBD1 agrees at 8 bases. The germline CDR1 and CDR2 sequences are SQVTM and ANQGSEA. V was clipped by 4 bases and J by 5 bases; unmatched bases: 6. The CDR3 totals 13 residues. The CDR3 sequence: CSVVTGGVTEAFF. CDR3 sequence (DNA): TGCAGCGTTGTCACAGGGGGTGTTACTGAAGCTTTCTTT.

The chain carries TRBV7-3 and TRBJ2-7, with 7 bases identical to TRBD1. This CDR3 has 14 amino acids. V shed 5 bases, J shed 3 bases, and the junction held 7 bases outside the gene matches. Per germline, CDR1 SGHTA and CDR2 FQGTGA. CDR3 amino acids: CASSPHRDSYEQYF. In DNA, the CDR3 is TGTGCCAGCAGCCCCCACCGGGACAGCTACGAGCAGTACTTC.

The chain joins TRBV7-3 to TRBJ2-3, with TRBD2 identical over 9 bases. With V trimmed by 5 bases and J by 1 base, 10 bases remained unmatched. Germline assignment: CDR1 SGHTA and CDR2 FQGTGA. There are 17 residues in the CDR3. This CDR3 is CASSPRASGMRTDTQYF. The CDR3 region has the DNA TGTGCCAGCAGCCCCCGGGCTAGCGGGATGCGCACAGATACGCAGTATTTT.

CDR3: CARMREGQDEQFF. The CDR3 DNA is TGCGCCAGAATGAGGGAGGGCCAGGATGAGCAGTTCTTC. V is TRBV23-1 and J is TRBJ2-1; 7 nucleotides match TRBD2. TRBV23-1 falls under the ORF class, with uncertain function. The CDR3 runs 13 residues. The V and J ends lost 9 bases and 8 bases, in that order; junction bases with no gene match: 10.

The CDR3 region has the DNA TGTGCCAGCAGCTTAGCGCAGGGGTCTAATTCACCCCTCCACTTT. Its protein product is CASSLAQGSNSPLHF. The chain couples TRBV7-2 to TRBJ1-6; weak D call: TRBD1 (6 bases). CDR3 length equals 15 residues. Germline CDR1 is SGHTA and CDR2 is FQGNSA. V lost 0 bases and J lost 6, with 9 bases in between.

A single count supports this clone. J is TRBJ2-1 and V is TRBV6-5, with TRBD1 matching over 8 bases. The ends lost 7 bases at V and 3 bases at J; junction bases unmatched: 5. Per germline, CDR1 MNHEY and CDR2 SVGAGI. The length of the CDR3 is 14 residues. CDR3 in amino acids: CASTGQGNYNEQFF. The CDR3 DNA reads as TGTGCCAGCACCGGACAGGGCAACTACAATGAGCAGTTCTTC.

The gene calls are TRBV12-5 and TRBJ2-2; 7 nucleotides line up with TRBD1. CDR3 length equals 16 residues. Per the germline V gene, CDR1 is LGHNT and CDR2 is FRNRAP. Trimming at V came to 7 bases and at J to 8 bases, leaving 16 bases not matched to a gene. CDR3 loop: CASAQPRQGTPGELFF. Here the CDR3 DNA reads TGTGCTAGTGCCCAACCCCGACAGGGTACACCAGGGGAGCTGTTTTTT.

In its sample, this clone was seen once. The rearrangement joins TRBV2 to TRBJ2-7; a possible D gene is TRBD2 (7 bases). V was clipped by 9 bases and J by 6 bases, with 15 bases between them. The CDR3 spans 12 residues. In germline, CDR1 is SNHLY, CDR2 FYNNEI. The chain's CDR3 is CASQKGEGEQYF. In nucleotides, the CDR3 is TGTGCCAGTCAAAAGGGGGAGGGCGAGCAGTACTTC.

V and J are TRBV6-1 and TRBJ1-1, with 9 bases identical to TRBD1. This CDR3 contains 15 residues. Germline V gene data show CDR1 as MNHNS and CDR2 as SASEGT. J gave up 3 bases and V 2 bases, and 4 bases lay outside the gene matches. The CDR3 sequence: CASSERGQGYTEAFF. CDR3 nucleotide sequence: TGTGCCAGCAGTGAACGGGGACAGGGATACACTGAAGCTTTCTTT.

This chain links TRBV9 with TRBJ2-3, with 11 bases fitting TRBD2. Germline CDR1 reads SGDLS; CDR2 reads YYNGEE. The V gene end was trimmed by 0 bases and the J gene end by 6 bases; junction bases not matched to a gene: 9. The length of the CDR3 is 17 residues. The CDR3 reads CASSVGIAGGPSDTQYF. The CDR3 DNA reads as TGTGCCAGCAGCGTAGGGATAGCGGGGGGGCCTTCCGATACGCAGTATTTT.

This clone was found once. The V gene is TRBV5-1, the J gene TRBJ2-7, with D maybe TRBD1 (6 bases). This CDR3 is 13 amino acids long. V lost 0 bases and J 8 bases, leaving 12 bases between the germline ends. The germline V gene encodes CDR1 SGHRS and CDR2 YFSETQ. CDR3 loop: CASSLDQQGQQYF. As DNA, the CDR3 is TGCGCCAGCAGCTTGGATCAACAGGGCCAGCAGTACTTC.

The CDR3 spells CASSIVQGGYGYTF. The DNA for the CDR3 is TGTGCCAGTAGTATAGTCCAGGGGGGCTATGGCTACACCTTC. The V call is TRBV19, the J call TRBJ1-2; 7 nucleotides align to TRBD1. V was clipped by 1 base and J by 4 bases; unmatched bases: 3. Germline values: CDR1 LNHDA, CDR2 SQIVND (reference sequence). This CDR3 is built from 14 residues.

The chain uses TRBV5-1 and TRBJ2-7; no firm D call. With 4 bases removed from V and 2 bases from J, the gap between germline ends came to 16 bases. The germline V gene has CDR1 SGHRS and CDR2 YFSETQ. The CDR3 runs 15 residues. In nucleotides, the CDR3 is TGCGCCAGCAGCCTATCGTTACCTGGTACCTACGAGCAGTACTTC. It codes for CASSLSLPGTYEQYF.

A single count supports this clone. The rearrangement joins TRBV5-6 to TRBJ2-5, with D tentatively TRBD2 (5 bases). Germline CDR1 SGHDT, CDR2 YYEEEE. The CDR3 has 15 residues. V dropped 1 base and J dropped 4 bases, with 14 bases sitting between them. The DNA of the CDR3 is TGTGCCAGCAGCTTGTTATTAGCAGGAGGAGAGACCCAGTACTTC. Amino acids: CASSLLLAGGETQYF.

The chain joins TRBV15 to TRBJ2-7; the match to TRBD2 covers 9 bases. V dropped 3 bases and J dropped 7; count of bases not matched to a gene: 7. The CDR3 totals 14 residues. Germline values: CDR1 LNHNV, CDR2 YYDKDF (reference sequence). CDR3 coding DNA: TGTGCCACCAGCAGCCTAGCGGGACATCGGGAGCAGTACTTC. Protein sequence: CATSSLAGHREQYF.

The genes are TRBV5-1 and TRBJ2-2; 9 bases agree with TRBD2. After removal of 1 base from V and 0 bases from J, the junction contained 7 bases not matched to a gene. Germline-derived CDR1 and CDR2 are SGHRS and YFSETQ. The CDR3 spans 18 residues. This CDR3 reads CASSLRASGIANTGELFF. In nucleotides, the CDR3 is TGCGCCAGCAGCTTGAGGGCTAGCGGGATCGCGAACACCGGGGAGCTGTTTTTT.

Note on this clone: This sample also contains other DNA sequences that code for the same CDR3. CDR3 DNA sequence: TGTGCCAGTACAGGGGGGAGCTCCTATAATTCACCCCTCCACTTT. This sequence encodes CASTGGSSYNSPLHF. The rearrangement links TRBV6-1 to TRBJ1-6; 8 nucleotides line up with TRBD1. V gave up 9 bases and J gave up 0 bases; unmatched junction bases: 4. The CDR3 has 15 residues. Germline loops: CDR1 MNHNS, CDR2 SASEGT.

The V gene is TRBV30, the J gene TRBJ2-1; possibly TRBD2 for D (6 bases). There are 15 residues in the CDR3. V dropped 4 bases and J dropped 6 bases, with 19 bases sitting between them. Germline V CDR1 and CDR2: GTSNPN, SVGIG (reference sequence). The CDR3 sequence: CAWTNDGSGGNEQFF. As DNA, the CDR3 is TGTGCCTGGACCAACGACGGGAGTGGGGGCAATGAGCAGTTCTTC.

This chain uses TRBV10-3 with TRBJ1-5, with 8 bases aligning to TRBD1. V dropped 10 bases and J dropped 2; count of bases not matched to a gene: 7. This CDR3 has 14 residues. Germline CDR1 ENHRY, CDR2 SYGVKD. Here the CDR3 DNA reads TGTGCCACCCAGGGGGCGCGTGGCAATCAGCCCCAGCATTTT. Its protein product is CATQGARGNQPQHF.

The chain is built from TRBV14 and TRBJ2-3, with a weak D call TRBD2 (6 bases). Germline V lookup: CDR1 SGHDN, CDR2 FVKESK. This CDR3 has 13 amino acids. V lost 0 bases, J lost 11 bases, and 12 bases lay in between. The CDR3 region has the DNA TGTGCCAGCAGCCAAGATTTAGCGGACTGGCAGTATTTT. It yields the protein CASSQDLADWQYF.

This sequence joins TRBV2 and TRBJ2-1, with D perhaps matching TRBD2 (6 bases). Deletions cut 10 bases from V and 2 bases from J, with 15 bases between. Germline V gene lookup returns CDR1 SNHLY and CDR2 FYNNEI. The CDR3 is 14 amino acids. The CDR3 nucleotides read TGTGCCACTCAGACCGGGGGAACCTACAATGAGCAGTTCTTC. Translated: CATQTGGTYNEQFF.

This chain uses TRBV25-1 with TRBJ1-2; 9 bases agree with TRBD1. The CDR3 sequence is 14 residues long. Germline CDR1 MGHDK, CDR2 SYGVNS. V shed 5 bases and J 8 bases; nucleotides not matched to a gene: 9. The CDR3 nucleotides are TGTGCCAGCAGTAGGGGACAGGGCGGAGGAGGCTACACCTTC. As protein: CASSRGQGGGGYTF.